This is a list of T cell receptor beta chains from one sample in a study of glioma-infiltrating T cells. Each CDR3 protein gets one entry after TCRdb re-called the multiplex PCR reads with MiXCR. The sample carries 100,000 to 150,000 distinct CDR3 sequences, 20% to 25% recorded once. The source material was glioma tissue, nonneoplastic brain tissue, or PBMCs (not recorded which). These TCRs come from a human donor with low-grade glioma or glioblastoma, undergoing nonglioma brain surgery, or in good health (not recorded which). Each CDR3 is given with its conserved first and last residue. A D gene is named only where the DNA matches it firmly. Clone size, where shown, is once, few, many, or a class for clones that have expanded.

>TRBD2|TRBJ2-7|TRBV4-3|many
CASSQASGRVDEQYF
TGCGCCAGCAGCCAAGCCAGCGGGAGAGTAGACGAGCAGTACTTC
>TRBD1|TRBJ1-2|TRBV20-1|many
CSAPGPGGYGYTF
TGCAGTGCCCCGGGGCCAGGGGGCTATGGCTACACCTTC
>TRBD1|TRBJ2-5|TRBV7-9|few
CASSTGGFQETQYF
TGTGCCAGCAGCACAGGGGGGTTTCAAGAGACCCAGTACTTC
>.|TRBJ2-1|TRBV7-9|.
CASSLAAVPRVSSYHEQFF
TGTGCCAGCAGCTTAGCGGCTGTCCCCCGCGTAAGTTCCTACCATGAGCAGTTCTTC
>.|TRBJ2-1|TRBV6-6|.
CASSYRTNGNEQFF
TGTGCCAGCAGTTACCGGACTAATGGCAATGAGCAGTTCTTC
>TRBD2|TRBJ2-3|TRBV7-3|.
CASSFATSGRAGTQYF
TGTGCCAGCAGCTTCGCGACTAGCGGGAGGGCCGGTACGCAGTATTTT
>.|TRBJ2-1|TRBV20-1|many
CSSNLHGTPFYNEQFF
TGCAGTTCCAACCTTCACGGGACACCATTTTACAATGAGCAGTTCTTC
>.|TRBJ2-7|TRBV5-1|few
CASRAQVSSYEQYF
TGCGCCAGCAGGGCGCAGGTGAGCTCCTACGAGCAGTACTTC
>.|TRBJ1-1|TRBV7-9|many
CASSPPSVKNTEAFF
TGTGCCAGCAGCCCCCCTTCGGTTAAGAACACTGAAGCTTTCTTT
>.|TRBJ2-3|TRBV5-1|.
CASSLGTPVTDTQYF
TGCGCCAGCAGCCTCGGGACCCCCGTAACAGATACGCAGTATTTT